This T cell receptor beta chain comes out of a study of neurological immune-mediated disorders. Whole-study findings and limits: Grouping of repertoires by phylogeny put those of 18 of 34 multiple sclerosis patients into a single related-CDR3 cluster, a possible signature.

cDNA synthesis was performed by 5'RACE with 10-nucleotide random UMIs. TCRdb re-called the 5' RACE reads through MiXCR, storing one row per CDR3 protein. The sample includes tens of thousands of distinct CDR3 sequences, 2.6% seen only once; the top ten take about 1.1%. This clonotype was counted many times. As yet, its antigen is unknown. The receptor was isolated from a woman in her twenties or thirties with multiple sclerosis. The specimen sequenced was PBMCs.

The CDR3 bases are TGCGCCAGCAGCTCGGACGCCGCGTCCTACGAGCAGTACTTC. It translates to CASSSDAASYEQYF. The chain uses TRBV5-1 and TRBJ2-7; D is uncertain. V was shortened by 3 bases and J by 1 base, with 11 bases between the two germline ends. The CDR3 sequence is 14 residues long. Per the germline V gene, CDR1 is SGHRS and CDR2 is YFSETQ.